This passage covers 15 T cell receptor beta chains from one sample sequenced in a study of blood T cell repertoires in COVID-19 (dated by TCRdb to 2019 to 2021). Library construction relied on the immunoSEQ multiplex PCR assay. What TCRdb holds here is the immuneACCESS table cut down to in-frame rearrangements. Part of the clones is not present; checked against another copy, under half of the missing clones reflect an unresolved V gene, and the others are unexplained. Counted in this sample were some 63,000 clones; 85% of them appeared once. The top ten clonotypes cover around 18% of the sample. The sample consisted of peripheral blood. These receptors were obtained from a human donor in a cohort sampled during active COVID-19.

V is TRBV12-5 and J is TRBJ1-3; 7 bases are a match to TRBD1. The V and J ends lost 4 bases and 1 base, in that order; junction bases with no gene match: 13. Germline loops: CDR1 LGHNT, CDR2 FRNRAP. This CDR3 spans 18 amino acids. In nucleotides, the CDR3 is TGTGCTAGTGGTTCTCCCTCTGGGGGACAGTTATCTGGAAACACCATATATTTT. This codes for CASGSPSGGQLSGNTIYF. The variable domain in full, with the rest retrieved from reference TRBV12-5 and TRBJ1-3, is DARVTQTPRHKVTEMGQEVTMRCQPILGHNTVFWYRQTMMQGLELLAYFRNRAPLDDSGMPKDRFSAEMPDATLATLKIQPSEPRDSAVYFCASGSPSGGQLSGNTIYFGEGSWLTVV.

This clone was detected only once. CDR3 sequence: CASREPTAGNTIYF. Written as DNA, the CDR3 is TGTGCCAGCCGAGAGCCGACAGCTGGAAACACCATATATTTT. The chain has TRBV6-5 and TRBJ1-3; D may be TRBD1 (5 bases). Germline-derived CDR1 and CDR2 are MNHEY and SVGAGI. With 8 bases removed from V and 2 bases from J, the gap between germline ends came to 13 bases. The CDR3 has 14 amino acids.

The gene calls are TRBV5-1 and TRBJ1-2; D possibly corresponds to TRBD1 (6 bases). CDR1 is SGHRS and CDR2 is YFSETQ in the germline V gene. The CDR3 contains 13 residues. The ends were cut back, 0 bases at V and 3 bases at J, with 6 bases in the middle. The CDR3 region has the DNA TGCGCCAGCAGCTTGGCAGGGGACTATGGCTACACCTTC. Protein: CASSLAGDYGYTF.

V gene TRBV28 combines with J gene TRBJ2-2, with TRBD1 matching over 7 bases. The CDR3 loop spans 14 amino acids. The trim removed 4 bases at V and 4 bases at J, leaving 3 bases unmatched. In germline, CDR1 is MDHEN, CDR2 SYDVKM. CDR3 in amino acids: CASSSSGGTGELFF. CDR3 nucleotides: TGTGCCAGCAGTTCCTCAGGGGGCACCGGGGAGCTGTTTTTT.

This clone appeared once. This chain joins TRBV19 and TRBJ1-1; 9 positions agree with TRBD1. Germline V lookup: CDR1 LNHDA, CDR2 SQIVND (reference sequence). With V trimmed by 7 bases and J by 1 base, 4 bases remained unmatched. The CDR3 spans 14 residues. CDR3 in DNA: TGTGCCAGTAACAAGGGACAGGGGAACACTGAAGCTTTCTTT. Translation: CASNKGQGNTEAFF.

The chain carries TRBV7-2 and TRBJ1-5; D gene uncertain. Looked up from germline, CDR1 is SGHTA and CDR2 is FQGNSA. This CDR3 has 15 residues. V was trimmed by 1 base and J by 0 bases, leaving 7 bases between them. CDR3 amino acids: CASSLGAASNQPQHF. CDR3 nucleotide sequence: TGTGCCAGCAGCTTAGGGGCCGCTAGCAATCAGCCCCAGCATTTT.

The genes are TRBV27 and TRBJ1-6, with 8 bases that match TRBD1. V was pared by 8 bases and J by 8 bases, with 8 bases of the junction left unmatched. This CDR3 is 14 amino acids long. Germline assignment: CDR1 MNHEY and CDR2 SMNVEV (reference sequence). Here the CDR3 DNA reads TGTGCCAGCGGACCCGGACAGGGTTATTCACCCCTCCACTTT. It yields the protein CASGPGQGYSPLHF.

This chain uses TRBV7-8 with TRBJ1-5, with a tentative D call TRBD1 (6 bases). The CDR3 sequence is 15 residues long. Trimming removed 1 base from V and 4 bases from J, with 11 bases in between. Germline lookup yields CDR1 SGHVS and CDR2 FQNEAQ. The CDR3 sequence is CASSLVGQINQPQHF. CDR3 sequence (DNA): TGTGCCAGCAGCTTAGTTGGACAGATAAATCAGCCCCAGCATTTT.

The chain uses TRBV6-2 or TRBV6-3 and TRBJ1-5, with a weak D call TRBD1 (5 bases). The germline V gene has CDR1 MNHEY and CDR2 SVGEGT. This CDR3 comprises 14 residues. V was pared by 4 bases and J by 7 bases, with 14 bases between. As DNA, the CDR3 is TGTGCCAGCAGTTCAGGGACTAGCAGCCAGCCCCAGCATTTT. It encodes CASSSGTSSQPQHF.

This chain joins TRBV10-3 and TRBJ2-3, with D possibly TRBD2 on 6 matching bases. The CDR3 is made up of 16 amino acids. CDR1 and CDR2 from the germline V gene are ENHRY and SYGVKD. Trimming took 6 bases from V and 0 from J, leaving 16 bases between them. The CDR3 nucleotides read TGTGCCATCAGAGCCTGGGCGGGGCATAGCACAGATACGCAGTATTTT. Encoded protein: CAIRAWAGHSTDTQYF.

This clone was found a few times. The genes are TRBV5-4 and TRBJ1-6; 9 bases map to TRBD1. J was trimmed by 10 bases and V by 0 bases; bases with no gene match: 8. This CDR3 contains 16 residues. Germline V gene lookup returns CDR1 SGHNT and CDR2 YYREEE (reference sequence). CDR3 coding DNA: TGTGCCAGCAGCTTGGGTCTTGGGACAGGGTTATCACCCCTCCACTTT. This gives the protein CASSLGLGTGLSPLHF.

The chain couples TRBV12-3 or TRBV12-4 to TRBJ1-1, with no clear D. V was shortened by 3 bases and J by 6 bases, with 8 bases between the two germline ends. CDR3 size: 12 residues. In DNA, the CDR3 is TGTGCCAGCAGTTTCGGGTCTGCTGAAGCTTTCTTT. Its translation is CASSFGSAEAFF.

The chain employs TRBV10-3 and TRBJ1-2, with D perhaps TRBD1 (5 bases). The ends were cut back, 5 bases at V and 6 bases at J, with 10 bases in the middle. The V gene's germline CDR1 is ENHRY and CDR2 SYGVKD. CDR3 length: 12 residues. The CDR3, as DNA: TGTGCCATCAGTCCCGGGGGGGATGGCTACACCTTC. Amino acids: CAISPGGDGYTF.

This rearrangement joins TRBV7-2 to TRBJ1-2; perhaps TRBD1 as D (5 bases). Deletions cut 7 bases from V and 6 bases from J, with 12 bases between. Germline V gene sequence: CDR1 SGHTA, CDR2 FQGNSA. This CDR3 has 12 residues. The DNA for the CDR3 is TGTGCCAGCACCAGGGAACGGGATGGCTACACCTTC. As protein: CASTRERDGYTF. Full variable domain (outside the CDR3, taken from reference TRBV7-2 and TRBJ1-2): GAGVSQSPSNKVTEKGKDVELRCDPISGHTALYWYRQSLGQGLEFLIYFQGNSAPDKSGLPSDRFSAERTGGSVSTLTIQRTQQEDSAVYLCASTRERDGYTFGSGTRLTVV.

This chain links TRBV7-2 with TRBJ1-2; tentatively, D is TRBD1 (5 bases). Germline CDR1 SGHTA, CDR2 FQGNSA. CDR3 length equals 13 residues. Trimming left V 4 bases short and J 4 bases short, with 10 bases between. The CDR3 loop reads CASSSQTVYGYTF. The CDR3 DNA reads TGTGCCAGCAGCTCCCAGACAGTCTATGGCTACACCTTC.